This TCR beta chain was recovered during a study of blood T cell repertoires in COVID-19. The wider study: T cells, B-cell-depleted T cells, or PBMCs supplied cDNA or gDNA.

During active infection, Seattle patients enrolled and were then monitored through disease. In its sample, this clone was seen a few times. At the DNA level, this CDR3 is encoded by other sequences in the same sample as well. Sequencing was performed with immunoSEQ multiplex PCR; in TCRdb, only in-frame clones are kept and a portion is missing. The data contain approximately 270,000 clones, about 80% of them singletons. Germline V gives CDR1 SGHNT, CDR2 YYREEE (reference sequence). This CDR3 is built from 13 residues. V lost 2 bases and J 1 base, leaving 7 bases between the germline ends. The specimen sequenced was peripheral blood. The receptor was isolated from an older person with COVID-19, enrolled during active disease. The chain carries TRBV5-4 and TRBJ2-7; perhaps TRBD2 as D (5 bases). The CDR3 is CASSFRDSYEQYF. CDR3 DNA: TGTGCCAGCAGCTTCCGGGATTCCTACGAGCAGTACTTC.